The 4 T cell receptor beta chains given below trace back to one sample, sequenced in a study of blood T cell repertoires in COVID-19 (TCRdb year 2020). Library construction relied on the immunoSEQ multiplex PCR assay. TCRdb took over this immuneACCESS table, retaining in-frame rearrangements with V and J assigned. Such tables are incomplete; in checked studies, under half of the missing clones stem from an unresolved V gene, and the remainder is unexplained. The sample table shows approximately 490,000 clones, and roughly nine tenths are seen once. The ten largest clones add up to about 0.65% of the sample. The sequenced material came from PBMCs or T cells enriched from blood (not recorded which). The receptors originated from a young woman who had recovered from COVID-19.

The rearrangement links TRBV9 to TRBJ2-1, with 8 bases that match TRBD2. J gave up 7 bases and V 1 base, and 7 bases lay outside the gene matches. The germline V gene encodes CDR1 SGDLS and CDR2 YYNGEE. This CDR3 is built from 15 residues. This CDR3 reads CASSVQSGGGNEQFF. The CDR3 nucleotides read TGTGCCAGCAGCGTACAAAGCGGGGGAGGTAATGAGCAGTTCTTC.

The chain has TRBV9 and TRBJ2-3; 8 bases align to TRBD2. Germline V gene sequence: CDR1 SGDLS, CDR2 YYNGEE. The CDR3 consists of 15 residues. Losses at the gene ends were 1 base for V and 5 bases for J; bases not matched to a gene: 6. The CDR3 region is CASSVIGGAVDTQYF. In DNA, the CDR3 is TGTGCCAGCAGCGTAATCGGGGGGGCCGTAGATACGCAGTATTTT.

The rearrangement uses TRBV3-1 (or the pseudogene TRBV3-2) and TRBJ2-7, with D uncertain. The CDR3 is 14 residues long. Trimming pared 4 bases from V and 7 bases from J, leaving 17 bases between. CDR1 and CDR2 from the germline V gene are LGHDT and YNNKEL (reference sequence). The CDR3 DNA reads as TGTGCCAGCAGCCCCGACCCCGATCAGAGGGAGCAGTACTTC. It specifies CASSPDPDQREQYF.

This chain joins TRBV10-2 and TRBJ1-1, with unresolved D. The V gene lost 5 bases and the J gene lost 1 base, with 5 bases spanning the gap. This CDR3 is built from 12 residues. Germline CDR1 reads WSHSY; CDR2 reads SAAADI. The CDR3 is CASSPGNTEAFF. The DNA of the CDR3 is TGCGCCAGCAGTCCAGGGAACACTGAAGCTTTCTTT.